Shown below are 18 T cell receptor beta chains from a single sample sequenced in a study of Graves' ophthalmopathy and Graves' hyperthyroidism. Amplification targeted the TCR beta CDR3 regions, with RNA transcripts as the source material. Following a first-round RT-PCR that used HTBI primers, a second-round multiplex PCR was carried out. One entry per CDR3 protein, called by TCRdb with MiXCR from the multiplex PCR reads. The sample comprises hundreds of thousands of distinct CDR3 sequences, approximately 22% of which are singletons, and roughly 7.4% rests with the top ten. What was sequenced was peripheral blood. Receptor source: a woman under 30 with stable Graves' hyperthyroidism. Some clones in this sample may be carry-over from other donors' samples.

At least ten counts were recorded for this clonotype. The chain couples TRBV29-1 to TRBJ1-1, with D possibly matching TRBD1 (5 bases). The CDR3 covers 13 residues. CDR1 is SQVTM and CDR2 is ANQGSEA in the germline V gene. V shed 7 bases and J shed 3 bases, with 15 bases lying between them. The CDR3 is CSDRTQGYTEAFF. CDR3 bases: TGCAGCGACCGGACGCAGGGCTACACTGAAGCTTTCTTT.

This clonotype was counted a few times. The V call is TRBV7-2, the J call TRBJ2-7, with 7 bases identical to TRBD1. The CDR3 runs 13 residues. Germline CDR1 reads SGHTA; CDR2 reads FQGNSA. The trim removed 6 bases at V and 5 bases at J, leaving 7 bases unmatched. The CDR3 coding sequence is TGTGCCAGCAGTGTAACAGGGGCCAACGAGCAGTACTTC. It translates to CASSVTGANEQYF.

The genes are TRBV30 and TRBJ2-5, with 7 bases lining up with TRBD1. The trim removed 4 bases at V and 4 bases at J, leaving 9 bases unmatched. The CDR3 loop spans 14 amino acids. Germline CDR1 reads GTSNPN; CDR2 reads SVGIG (reference sequence). CDR3 protein: CAWMPPPGGETQYF. The CDR3 DNA reads TGTGCCTGGATGCCCCCCCCAGGGGGAGAGACCCAGTACTTC.

This clonotype was seen at least ten times. This chain uses TRBV6-1 with TRBJ1-5; no reliable D call. CDR3 length: 15 amino acids. The germline V and J ends were trimmed by 4 bases and 2 bases, with 12 bases remaining between them. Germline values: CDR1 MNHNS, CDR2 SASEGT. CDR3 coding DNA: TGTGCCAGCAGTGGGCAGGCTGGGGGCAATCAGCCCCAGCATTTT. Its translation: CASSGQAGGNQPQHF.

In its sample, this clonotype was seen many times. The chain uses TRBV15 and TRBJ2-5, with TRBD1 identical over 8 bases. Germline assignment: CDR1 LNHNV and CDR2 YYDKDF (reference sequence). With V trimmed by 1 base and J by 0 bases, 7 bases remained unmatched. The CDR3 totals 17 residues. This chain's CDR3 is CATSRVSGTGYQETQYF. As DNA, the CDR3 is TGTGCCACCAGCAGAGTTTCCGGGACAGGCTACCAAGAGACCCAGTACTTC.

This clonotype was seen many times. This chain connects TRBV20-1 to TRBJ1-5; 9 bases agree with TRBD1. Germline CDR1 and CDR2: DFQATT and SNEGSKA (reference sequence). The CDR3 is made up of 14 amino acids. The V gene end was trimmed by 5 bases and the J gene end by 9 bases; junction bases not matched to a gene: 11. The CDR3 region is CSASRTTGGVPQHF. In DNA form, the CDR3 reads TGCAGTGCTTCTAGAACGACAGGGGGTGTGCCCCAGCATTTT.

This clonotype was found many times. The J gene is TRBJ2-5, the V gene TRBV6-5; no definite D call. The germline V gene has CDR1 MNHEY and CDR2 SVGAGI. CDR3 length: 16 residues. Trimming shortened V by 7 bases and J by 3 bases, and 21 bases separated the two germline ends. In nucleotides, the CDR3 is TGTGCCAGCACCCCAGAAGGTGGCCTGCTCAAAGAGACCCAGTACTTC. Protein product: CASTPEGGLLKETQYF.

The rearrangement joins TRBV9 to TRBJ2-7, with D possibly matching TRBD2 (5 bases). Germline V gives CDR1 SGDLS, CDR2 YYNGEE. V was cut by 0 bases and J by 4 bases, with 17 bases left in between. CDR3 size: 16 residues. The CDR3 coding sequence is TGTGCCAGCAGCGTAGTCGGATCGGCAGAGGGATACGAGCAGTACTTC. This translates into CASSVVGSAEGYEQYF.

There are many counts of this clonotype. The chain employs TRBV6-2 or TRBV6-3 and TRBJ2-7, with a possible D match to TRBD2 (5 bases). This CDR3 spans 14 amino acids. The V end lost 5 bases, the J end lost 2 bases, and 13 bases lay between the germline ends. Germline CDR1 reads MNHEY; CDR2 reads SVGEGT. In DNA, the CDR3 is TGTGCCAGCAGTCCCCGAAGCGGTGCCTACGAGCAGTACTTC. Translated, it gives CASSPRSGAYEQYF.

This clonotype has ten or more counts. The junction does not match germline at one end; this may be a read error. The chain is built from TRBV27 and TRBJ2-7, with D perhaps matching TRBD1 (5 bases). Germline lookup yields CDR1 MNHEY and CDR2 SMNVEV (reference sequence). There are 16 residues in the CDR3. The CDR3 is CASSLSSDSVLRVEYF. CDR3 in DNA: TGTGCCAGCAGCTTATCTTCTGACAGTGTCCTACGAGTGGAGTACTTC.

This sequence joins TRBV6-1 and TRBJ1-2; D is unresolved. The CDR3 is 13 amino acids. In germline, CDR1 is MNHNS, CDR2 SASEGT. V was clipped by 4 bases and J by 4 bases, with 10 bases between them. The DNA for the CDR3 is TGTGCCAGCAGTGGTTTGAGAGCCTATGGCTACACCTTC. As protein: CASSGLRAYGYTF.

This chain links TRBV28 with TRBJ2-2; possibly TRBD1 for D (5 bases). The V gene lost 3 bases and the J gene lost 4 bases, with 12 bases spanning the gap. Germline-derived CDR1 and CDR2 are MDHEN and SYDVKM. The CDR3 is 15 amino acids. Here the CDR3 reads CASSFYLDSTGELFF. The CDR3 region has the DNA TGTGCCAGCAGTTTCTACCTTGACAGCACCGGGGAGCTGTTTTTT.

The chain carries TRBV20-1 and TRBJ2-7, with 11 nucleotides matching TRBD1. The CDR3 loop spans 13 amino acids. Germline CDR1 DFQATT, CDR2 SNEGSKA (reference sequence). V was pared by 3 bases and J by 6 bases, with 4 bases of the junction left unmatched. The CDR3 loop is CSASSDRGPEQYF. The CDR3 bases are TGCAGTGCTAGTTCGGACAGGGGGCCCGAGCAGTACTTC.

This clonotype appeared a few times. CDR3 region: CASSQEEGSGYGYTF. DNA for the CDR3: TGTGCCAGCAGCCAAGAGGAGGGGTCGGGCTATGGCTACACCTTC. This chain joins TRBV4-2 and TRBJ1-2, with a weak D call TRBD1 (5 bases). This CDR3 comprises 15 residues. The V gene's germline CDR1 is LGHNA and CDR2 YNFKEQ. V was clipped by 0 bases and J by 4 bases, with 12 bases between them.

In this sample, this clonotype turned up many times. The rearrangement joins TRBV7-9 to TRBJ1-1, with D tentatively TRBD1 (5 bases). This CDR3 contains 13 residues. With 6 bases removed from V and 2 bases from J, the gap between germline ends came to 10 bases. Germline V gives CDR1 SEHNR, CDR2 FQNEAQ (reference sequence). The CDR3: CASRPDSNTEAFF. The CDR3 DNA sequence: TGTGCCAGCAGACCAGACAGTAACACTGAAGCTTTCTTT. Using reference TRBV7-9 and TRBJ1-1 for the parts outside the CDR3, the full variable domain is DTGVSQNPRHKITKRGQNVTFRCDPISEHNRLYWYRQTLGQGPEFLTYFQNEAQLEKSRLLSDRFSAERPKGSFSTLEIQRTEQGDSAMYLCASRPDSNTEAFFGQGTRLTVV.

At least ten counts were recorded for this clonotype. The V call is TRBV29-1, the J call TRBJ1-1; D unclear. CDR3 length: 13 amino acids. V was shortened by 4 bases and J by 5 bases, with 14 bases between the two germline ends. The germline V gene encodes CDR1 SQVTM and CDR2 ANQGSEA. The CDR3 spells CSVAGRHRTEAFF. The CDR3 bases are TGCAGCGTTGCGGGCAGGCATCGGACTGAAGCTTTCTTT.

The table lists this clonotype with many counts. The chain has TRBV7-8 and TRBJ2-7, with 11 bases fitting TRBD1. The CDR3 sequence is 15 residues long. Germline V gene sequence: CDR1 SGHVS, CDR2 FQNEAQ. With 1 base clipped from V and 4 bases from J, the junction kept 3 bases outside the gene matches. CDR3 sequence (DNA): TGTGCCAGCAGCTTAGGGGACAGGGGGGGGTACGAGCAGTACTTC. This codes for CASSLGDRGGYEQYF.

This clonotype was seen repeatedly, ten times or more. V and J are TRBV12-3 or TRBV12-4 and TRBJ2-5; tentatively, D is TRBD2 (6 bases). The CDR3 contains 14 residues. The V end was cut by 6 bases, the J end by 4 bases, with 15 bases between. CDR3 bases: TGTGCCAGCAGCCCGGGACTCCCGGCAGAGACCCAGTACTTC. Translated: CASSPGLPAETQYF.